This TCR beta chain was identified during a study of cytomegalovirus exposure and HLA in healthy donors. Study at large: HLA-typed donors were the source of around 80 million unique TCRs, which an early data release held.

Study-wide results and limits: In a later analysis, HLA-associated TCR beta chains were more clonally expanded than equally common others. The study recorded about 150 TCR beta chains that were cytomegalovirus-associated. Versus the roughly 670-donor mean, an Asian-associated ancestry cluster reportedly showed fewer N-insertions in a later analysis.

Details on this clone: Its antigen is as yet unknown.

The CDR3 sequence is 14 residues long. Looked up from germline, CDR1 is KGHSH and CDR2 is LQKENI. V lost 1 base and J lost 2; bases outside the gene matches: 0. The PCR had 60 Vbeta and 13 Jbeta primers. Repertoires were generated with immunoSEQ multiplex PCR, while TCRdb's copy carries only in-frame clones and drops some. This sample has approximately 100,000 clones; 70% to 80% occur once, and the top ten carry around 3%. The receptor comes from a woman in her thirties or forties in good health and CMV-seronegative. The chain joins TRBV18 to TRBJ2-7, with 9 nucleotides matching TRBD2. Sequencing was carried out using PBMCs. The CDR3 spells CASSPLAGAYEQYF. Written as DNA, the CDR3 is TGTGCCAGCTCACCACTAGCGGGAGCCTACGAGCAGTACTTC.